This T cell receptor beta chain was recorded in a study of somatic mutations in cytotoxic T cells in rheumatoid arthritis. Study-level information: A subset of V beta antibody-stained T-cell populations was isolated by flow sorting, reaching nearly 100% purity, and this subset included V beta1+ cells that went on to TCRB sequencing. Findings and limits, study-wide: There were about an eighth of the roughly 65 patients in whom the largest CD8+ clone exceeded 20% of CD8+ cells. Unknown were the antigen targets of the expanded CD8+ clones. Rising age went with increasing CD8+ clonality in rheumatoid arthritis patients; healthy controls showed no such increase.

On this clone itself: What it binds is not known.

Using immunoSEQ multiplex PCR, the repertoire was profiled, and TCRdb retains in-frame clones only, with some absent. The sample includes around 2,800 clones, around 84% seen only once; the top ten take approximately 50%. The CDR3 totals 14 residues. Germline CDR1 SGHAT, CDR2 FQNNGV. Between the trimmed V and J ends, which lost 5 bases and 6 bases, there was a span of 17 bases. This clonotype originated in a man in his sixties with rheumatoid arthritis. The sample consisted of CD8+ T cells sorted from blood. V is TRBV11-2 and J is TRBJ2-7; D may be TRBD2 (5 bases). This chain's CDR3 is CASSQSGLRREQYF. DNA of the CDR3: TGTGCCAGCAGCCAGAGCGGTCTAAGACGCGAGCAGTACTTC.